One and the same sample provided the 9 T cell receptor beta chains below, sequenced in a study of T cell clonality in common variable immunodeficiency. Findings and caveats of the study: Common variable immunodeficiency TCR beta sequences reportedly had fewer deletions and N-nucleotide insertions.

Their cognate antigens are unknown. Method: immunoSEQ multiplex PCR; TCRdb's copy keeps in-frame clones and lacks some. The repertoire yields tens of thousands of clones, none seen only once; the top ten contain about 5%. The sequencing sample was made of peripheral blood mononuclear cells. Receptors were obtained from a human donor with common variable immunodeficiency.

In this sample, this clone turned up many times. CDR3 loop: CASSRTGFSGNTIYF. The part of the CDR3 DNA that was read is TGTGCCAGCAGCAGGACAGGTTTCTCTGGAAACACC. V and J are TRBV5-6 and TRBJ1-3, with 7 positions matching TRBD1. The CDR3 goes on 3 residues after the read ends, and that part is filled in from the germline J gene. Germline CDR1 and CDR2: SGHDT and YYEEEE. The CDR3 spans 15 residues. V lost 4 bases, J lost 0 bases, and 4 bases stayed unmatched. The whole variable domain, filled in from reference TRBV5-6 and TRBJ1-3, reads DAGVTQSPTHLIKTRGQQVTLRCSPKSGHDTVSWYQQALGQGPQFIFQYYEEEERQRGNFPDRFSGHQFPNYSSELNVNALLLGDSALYLCASSRTGFSGNTIYFGEGSWLTVV.

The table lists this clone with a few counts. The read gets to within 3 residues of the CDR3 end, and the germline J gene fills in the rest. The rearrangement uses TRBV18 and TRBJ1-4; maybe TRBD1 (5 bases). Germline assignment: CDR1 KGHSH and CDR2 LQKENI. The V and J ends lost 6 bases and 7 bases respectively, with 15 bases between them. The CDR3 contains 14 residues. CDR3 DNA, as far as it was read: TGTGCCAGCTCTCGAACGGGGCGGGGTGAAAAA. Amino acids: CASSRTGRGEK. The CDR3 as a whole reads CASSRTGRGEKLFF.

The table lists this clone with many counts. CDR3 bases read: TGTGCCAGCAATGACCGTGGACAGGGGGCAGCTAATTCACCC. It encodes CASNDRGQGAANSP. The full CDR3 protein is CASNDRGQGAANSPLHF. The chain links TRBV2 to TRBJ1-6; 11 positions agree with TRBD1. The read halts 3 residues ahead of the CDR3 end, with the missing end drawn from the germline J gene. Germline V gene sequence: CDR1 SNHLY, CDR2 FYNNEI. The CDR3 totals 17 residues. Trimming cost V 7 bases and J 6 bases; bases outside gene matches: 11.

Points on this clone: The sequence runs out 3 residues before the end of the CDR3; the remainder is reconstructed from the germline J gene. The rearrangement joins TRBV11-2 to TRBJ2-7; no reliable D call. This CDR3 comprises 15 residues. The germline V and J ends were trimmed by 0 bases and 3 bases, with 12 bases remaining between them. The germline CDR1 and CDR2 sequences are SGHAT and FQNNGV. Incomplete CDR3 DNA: TGTGCCAGCAGCTTAGATTTAACGCTAGACTACGAG. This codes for CASSLDLTLDYE. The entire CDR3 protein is CASSLDLTLDYEQYF.

The CDR3 region is CASSNIGGGGEKLFF. CDR3 DNA, as far as it was read: TGTGCCAGTAGTAATATCGGGGGTGGAGGTGAAAAA. The rearrangement links TRBV19 to TRBJ1-4, with a weak D call TRBD1 (5 bases). The DNA ends 3 residues before the CDR3 does, and the rest of the CDR3 is filled in from the germline J gene. The germline CDR1 and CDR2 sequences are LNHDA and SQIVND (reference sequence). The CDR3 consists of 15 residues. V was clipped by 4 bases and J by 7 bases, with 16 bases between them.

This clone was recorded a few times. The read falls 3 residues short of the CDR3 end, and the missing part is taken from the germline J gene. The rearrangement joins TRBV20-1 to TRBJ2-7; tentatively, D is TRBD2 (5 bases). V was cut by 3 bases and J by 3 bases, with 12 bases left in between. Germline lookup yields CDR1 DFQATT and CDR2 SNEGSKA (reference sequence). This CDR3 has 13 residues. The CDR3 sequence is CSASSGGGYEQYF. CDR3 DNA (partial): TGCAGTGCTAGCTCAGGAGGTGGCTACGAG.

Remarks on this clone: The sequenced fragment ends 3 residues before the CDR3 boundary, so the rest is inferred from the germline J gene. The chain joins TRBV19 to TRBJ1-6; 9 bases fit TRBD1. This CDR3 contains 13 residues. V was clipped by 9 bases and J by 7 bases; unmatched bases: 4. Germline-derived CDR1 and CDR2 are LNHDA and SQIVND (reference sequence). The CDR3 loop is CASDGTGNSPLHF. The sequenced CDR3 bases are TGTGCCAGCGACGGGACAGGGAATTCACCC.

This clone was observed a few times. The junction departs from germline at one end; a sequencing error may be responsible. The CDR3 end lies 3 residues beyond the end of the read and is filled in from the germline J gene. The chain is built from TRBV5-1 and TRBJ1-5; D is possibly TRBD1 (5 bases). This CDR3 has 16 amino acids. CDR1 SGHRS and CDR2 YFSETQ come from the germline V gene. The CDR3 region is CANSLRGEGLGQPQHF. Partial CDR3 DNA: TGCGCCAACAGCTTGCGAGGGGAGGGGCTAGGCCAGCCC.

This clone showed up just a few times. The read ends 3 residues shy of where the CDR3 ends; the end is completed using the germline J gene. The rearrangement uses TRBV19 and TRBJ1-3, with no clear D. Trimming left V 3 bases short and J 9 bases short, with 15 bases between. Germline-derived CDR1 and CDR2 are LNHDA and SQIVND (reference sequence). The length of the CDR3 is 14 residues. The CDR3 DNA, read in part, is TGTGCCAGTAGTATGGGGTCCGGGGTGAGCACC. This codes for CASSMGSGVST. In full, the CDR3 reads CASSMGSGVSTIYF.